These T cell receptor beta chains were read from a single sample in a study of T cell responses to AZD1222 COVID-19 vaccine. Profiling relied on immunoSEQ multiplex PCR, and the TCRdb table lists in-frame clones only, not all of them. The sample lists some 150,000 clones; 90% to 95% were seen once. The starting material was peripheral blood, obtained on day 0 of AZD1222 vaccination. These receptors all come from an adult in good health. CDR3s include the opening cysteine and the closing phenylalanine or tryptophan. The order of the fields is clone size, J gene, V gene, D gene, CDR3 protein, CDR3 DNA. D genes are given only for firm matches. Expanded clones are given a class, and other clones once, few, many or no size at all.

size: NA; J: TRBJ2-1; V: TRBV7-3; D: TRBD1; CDR3: CASSRTGQGHNEQFF; DNA: TGTGCCAGCAGCCGAACGGGACAGGGACATAATGAGCAGTTCTTC
size: NA; J: TRBJ2-1; V: TRBV7-3; D: TRBD2; CDR3: CASAKAGGLGEQFF; DNA: TGTGCCAGCGCCAAAGCGGGGGGGCTTGGTGAGCAGTTCTTC
size: NA; J: TRBJ1-1; V: TRBV3-1/TRBV3-2; D: NA; CDR3: CASSQGRLLEAFF; DNA: TGTGCCAGCAGCCAAGGTCGGTTGCTTGAAGCTTTCTTT
size: NA; J: TRBJ1-4; V: TRBV7-3; D: NA; CDR3: CASSLSRASTNEKLFF; DNA: TGTGCCAGCAGCTTAAGCAGGGCCTCAACTAATGAAAAACTGTTTTTT
size: NA; J: TRBJ1-5; V: TRBV6-1; D: NA; CDR3: CASSDTKFQPQHF; DNA: TGTGCCAGCAGTGATACAAAGTTTCAGCCCCAGCATTTT
size: NA; J: TRBJ2-7; V: TRBV7-9; D: TRBD2; CDR3: CASSLARGGTYEQYF; DNA: TGTGCCAGCAGCTTAGCGCGGGGGGGCACCTACGAGCAGTACTTC
size: NA; J: TRBJ2-7; V: TRBV5-1; D: NA; CDR3: CASSSGGPHEQYF; DNA: TGCGCCAGCAGCTCCGGAGGGCCCCACGAGCAGTACTTC
size: NA; J: TRBJ2-7; V: TRBV24-1; D: TRBD1; CDR3: CATSDSTGIDEQYF; DNA: TGTGCCACCAGTGACTCGACAGGGATCGACGAGCAGTACTTC
size: NA; J: TRBJ2-7; V: TRBV28; D: NA; CDR3: CASSFGDGDEQYF; DNA: TGTGCCAGCAGTTTCGGCGATGGGGACGAGCAGTACTTC
size: NA; J: TRBJ1-5; V: TRBV5-6; D: TRBD1; CDR3: CASSRRGLPQPQHF; DNA: TGTGCCAGCAGCCGTAGGGGGCTCCCTCAGCCCCAGCATTTT
size: NA; J: TRBJ1-2; V: TRBV27; D: NA; CDR3: CASGLLRTGYTF; DNA: TGTGCCAGCGGACTCCTGAGGACAGGCTACACCTTC
size: NA; J: TRBJ2-7; V: TRBV6-2/TRBV6-3; D: NA; CDR3: CASSYSGGLYEQYF; DNA: TGTGCCAGCAGTTACTCGGGCGGACTCTACGAGCAGTACTTC
size: once; J: TRBJ2-1; V: TRBV19; D: NA; CDR3: CATLYGHEQFF; DNA: TGTGCCACCCTATACGGCCATGAGCAGTTCTTC
size: once; J: TRBJ2-7; V: TRBV28; D: NA; CDR3: CASSQAGRVSYEQYF; DNA: TGTGCCAGCAGTCAGGCAGGGAGAGTCTCCTACGAGCAGTACTTC
size: once; J: TRBJ1-4; V: TRBV19; D: NA; CDR3: CASSIGRVGLFF; DNA: TGTGCCAGTAGTATAGGCAGGGTAGGCCTGTTTTTT
size: once; J: TRBJ1-2; V: TRBV3-1/TRBV3-2; D: NA; CDR3: CASSQGSGNYGYTF; DNA: TGTGCCAGCAGCCAAGGGTCAGGGAACTATGGCTACACCTTC
size: NA; J: TRBJ2-3; V: TRBV2; D: NA; CDR3: CASRREDTQYF; DNA: TGTGCCAGCAGGAGGGAGGATACGCAGTATTTT
size: NA; J: TRBJ2-7; V: TRBV19; D: NA; CDR3: CASPMGPYEQYF; DNA: TGTGCCAGCCCCATGGGGCCCTACGAGCAGTACTTC
size: once; J: TRBJ2-7; V: TRBV5-1; D: NA; CDR3: CASSLAGPGLNEQYF; DNA: TGCGCCAGCAGCTTGGCTGGTCCAGGGTTGAACGAGCAGTACTTC
size: NA; J: TRBJ1-4; V: TRBV27; D: NA; CDR3: CASMSLQGTVSKLFF; DNA: TGTGCCAGCATGTCCCTCCAGGGGACTGTTTCGAAACTGTTTTTT
size: once; J: TRBJ2-2; V: TRBV11-2; D: NA; CDR3: CASSFGTWEADTGELFF; DNA: TGTGCCAGCAGCTTCGGGACGTGGGAGGCGGACACCGGGGAGCTGTTTTTT
size: NA; J: TRBJ1-2; V: TRBV29-1; D: NA; CDR3: CSVYNRDCVCYTF; DNA: TGCAGCGTTTACAACAGGGACTGTGTGTGCTACACCTTC
size: NA; J: TRBJ1-1; V: TRBV28; D: NA; CDR3: CASTTGGGSTEAFF; DNA: TGTGCCAGCACAACGGGGGGTGGGTCGACTGAAGCTTTCTTT
size: NA; J: TRBJ2-3; V: TRBV12-3/TRBV12-4; D: NA; CDR3: CASSPETDTQYF; DNA: TGTGCCAGCAGTCCGGAAACAGATACGCAGTATTTT
size: NA; J: TRBJ1-2; V: TRBV6-5; D: NA; CDR3: CASRGRGGYGYTF; DNA: TGTGCCAGCAGGGGGCGGGGCGGCTATGGCTACACCTTC
size: NA; J: TRBJ1-2; V: TRBV21-1; D: NA; CDR3: CASSKVAPGLYYGYTF; DNA: TGTGCCAGCAGCAAAGTCGCCCCCGGCCTTTACTATGGCTACACCTTC
size: NA; J: TRBJ1-5; V: TRBV30; D: NA; CDR3: CAWSDTGRNQPQHF; DNA: TGTGCCTGGAGCGATACAGGGCGCAATCAGCCCCAGCATTTT
size: NA; J: TRBJ1-4; V: TRBV10-3; D: TRBD1; CDR3: CATGTATNEKLFF; DNA: TGTGCCACTGGGACAGCAACTAATGAAAAACTGTTTTTT
size: NA; J: TRBJ2-5; V: TRBV27; D: NA; CDR3: CASSQTGSETQYF; DNA: TGTGCCAGCAGTCAAACAGGGTCAGAGACCCAGTACTTC